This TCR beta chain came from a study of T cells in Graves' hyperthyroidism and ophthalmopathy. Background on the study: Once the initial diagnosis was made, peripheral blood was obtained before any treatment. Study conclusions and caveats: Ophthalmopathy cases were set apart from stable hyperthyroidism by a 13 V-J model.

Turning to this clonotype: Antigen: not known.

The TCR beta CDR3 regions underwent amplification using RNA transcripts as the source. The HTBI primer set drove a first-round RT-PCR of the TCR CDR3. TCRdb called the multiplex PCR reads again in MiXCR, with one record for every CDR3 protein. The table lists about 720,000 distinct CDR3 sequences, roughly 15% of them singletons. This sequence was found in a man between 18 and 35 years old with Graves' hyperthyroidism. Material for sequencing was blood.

CDR3 residues: CASSAFRGGYGYTF. The DNA of the CDR3 is TGTGCCAGCAGCGCCTTCAGGGGAGGCTATGGCTACACCTTC. This chain uses TRBV7-2 with TRBJ1-2, with D maybe TRBD1 (6 bases). The CDR3 extends over 14 amino acids. Germline CDR1 SGHTA, CDR2 FQGNSA. Trimming removed 5 bases from V and 4 bases from J, with 14 bases in between.